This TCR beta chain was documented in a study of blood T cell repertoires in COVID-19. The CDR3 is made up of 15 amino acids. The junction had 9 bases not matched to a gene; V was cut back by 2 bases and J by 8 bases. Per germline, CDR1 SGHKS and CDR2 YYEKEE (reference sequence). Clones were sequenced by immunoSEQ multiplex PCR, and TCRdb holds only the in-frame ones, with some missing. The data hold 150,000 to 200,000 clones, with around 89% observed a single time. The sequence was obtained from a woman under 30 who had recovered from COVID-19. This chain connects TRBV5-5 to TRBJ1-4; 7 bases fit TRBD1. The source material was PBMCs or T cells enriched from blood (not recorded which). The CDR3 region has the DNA TGTGCCAGCAGCTTCCGGGACAGTGGGGGCGAAAAACTGTTTTTT. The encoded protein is CASSFRDSGGEKLFF.